Each of the 14 T cell receptor beta chains below was sequenced from the same sample in a study of cytomegalovirus exposure and HLA in healthy donors. PCR was performed using 60 Vbeta and 13 Jbeta primers. Profiled with immunoSEQ multiplex PCR; TCRdb holds only in-frame clones, not every one. The sample has approximately 160,000 clones, approximately 79% seen once. The material sequenced was PBMCs. These receptors were obtained from a human donor in good health.

The rearrangement joins TRBV14 to TRBJ1-2; a possible D gene is TRBD1 (6 bases). CDR1 SGHDN and CDR2 FVKESK come from the germline V gene. Between the trimmed V and J ends, which lost 1 base and 8 bases, there was a span of 11 bases. This CDR3 is built from 13 residues. This CDR3 is CASSQATGNGYTF. DNA for the CDR3: TGTGCCAGCAGCCAAGCGACAGGCAACGGCTACACCTTC.

The gene calls are TRBV7-8 and TRBJ1-1; 7 bases fit TRBD1. Unmatched junction bases numbered 13, after V lost 11 bases and J lost 4 bases. Germline V gives CDR1 SGHVS, CDR2 FQNEAQ. CDR3 size: 14 residues. The CDR3 nucleotides read TGTGCCCCGGACAGGACGGGGCGGAGCACTGAAGCTTTCTTT. Its translation: CAPDRTGRSTEAFF.

V and J are TRBV4-3 and TRBJ1-2; 8 bases agree with TRBD1. The CDR3 is made up of 15 amino acids. V gave up 1 base and J gave up 8 bases; unmatched junction bases: 9. CDR1 LGHNA and CDR2 YSLEER come from the germline V gene. The CDR3 coding sequence is TGCGCCAGCAGCCAAGGACAGGGGCCCATGGGGGGCTACACCTTC. It is translated as CASSQGQGPMGGYTF.

The chain recombines TRBV4-3 with TRBJ2-2; the D gene is possibly TRBD2 (5 bases). Per germline, CDR1 LGHNA and CDR2 YSLEER. V lost 0 bases, J lost 3 bases, and 11 bases lay in between. This CDR3 comprises 16 residues. CDR3 loop: CASSQDRGWDTGELFF. In nucleotides, the CDR3 is TGCGCCAGCAGCCAAGATCGGGGTTGGGACACCGGGGAGCTGTTTTTT.

This clone was detected a few times. CDR3 bases: TGTGCCAGCAGTGAAGTCGGGGGTGGGTTTGGAAACACCATATATTTT. Protein: CASSEVGGGFGNTIYF. V usage is TRBV25-1 and J usage is TRBJ1-3, with a possible D match to TRBD1 (5 bases). V lost 2 bases to trimming and J lost 3 bases, with 14 bases between them. The germline V gene encodes CDR1 MGHDK and CDR2 SYGVNS. The length of the CDR3 is 16 residues.

The rearrangement uses TRBV27 and TRBJ1-2; D perhaps matches TRBD1 (5 bases). V lost 4 bases to trimming and J lost 3 bases, with 15 bases between them. Germline CDR1 MNHEY, CDR2 SMNVEV (reference sequence). CDR3 size: 15 residues. CDR3 loop: CASSYGGWGDYGYTF. In DNA, the CDR3 is TGTGCCAGCAGTTATGGTGGATGGGGGGACTATGGCTACACCTTC.

The chain combines TRBV9 with TRBJ2-1; 9 positions agree with TRBD1. There are 13 residues in the CDR3. CDR1 is SGDLS and CDR2 is YYNGEE in the germline V gene. V gave up 4 bases and J gave up 7 bases; unmatched junction bases: 3. The CDR3 protein is CASSLTGGNEQFF. The CDR3 DNA reads TGTGCCAGCAGCTTGACAGGGGGGAATGAGCAGTTCTTC.

The genes are TRBV7-2 and TRBJ2-7; 8 positions match TRBD2. The CDR3 sequence is 15 residues long. V gave up 5 bases and J gave up 3 bases; unmatched junction bases: 9. Germline V gene data show CDR1 as SGHTA and CDR2 as FQGNSA. In DNA form, the CDR3 reads TGTGCCAGCAGCGGCACTAGCGGTTTAAACTACGAGCAGTACTTC. This gives the protein CASSGTSGLNYEQYF.

The chain links TRBV25-1 to TRBJ2-7; TRBD1 matches at 10 bases. With 6 bases clipped from V and 3 bases from J, the junction kept 8 bases outside the gene matches. The CDR3 extends over 15 amino acids. Per germline, CDR1 MGHDK and CDR2 SYGVNS. DNA for the CDR3: TGTGCCAGCAGCCAAGGGGACAGGGGATTCTACGAGCAGTACTTC. This sequence encodes CASSQGDRGFYEQYF.

The rearrangement links TRBV5-8 to TRBJ1-5; 9 bases align to TRBD1. There are 15 residues in the CDR3. Germline CDR1 and CDR2: SGHTS and YDEGEE. V was pared by 2 bases and J by 7 bases, with 7 bases of the junction left unmatched. CDR3 residues: CASSLPGTGKQPQHF. The CDR3 DNA sequence: TGTGCCAGCAGCTTACCCGGGACAGGGAAACAGCCCCAGCATTTT.

The chain joins TRBV7-2 to TRBJ2-7; 10 bases align to TRBD2. Germline values: CDR1 SGHTA, CDR2 FQGNSA. The V segment lost 10 bases and the J segment 1 base; nucleotides outside the gene matches: 4. The CDR3 loop spans 13 amino acids. CDR3 sequence reads: CATSGGLSYEQYF. CDR3 in DNA: TGTGCCACTAGCGGGGGCCTATCCTACGAGCAGTACTTC.

The gene calls are TRBV2 and TRBJ2-3; possibly TRBD2 for D (5 bases). The ends were cut back, 3 bases at V and 5 bases at J, with 12 bases in the middle. The CDR3 is made up of 14 amino acids. The V gene's germline CDR1 is SNHLY and CDR2 FYNNEI. Written as DNA, the CDR3 is TGTGCCAGCAGTGAGAGAGGGATTGGAGATACGCAGTATTTT. Amino acids: CASSERGIGDTQYF.

V is TRBV7-9 and J is TRBJ1-5, with 10 bases matching TRBD1. There are 15 residues in the CDR3. CDR1 and CDR2 from the germline V gene are SEHNR and FQNEAQ (reference sequence). Trimming cost V 4 bases and J 2 bases; bases outside gene matches: 2. The DNA for the CDR3 is TGTGCCAGCAGCTCCGGACAGGGGGGCAATCAGCCCCAGCATTTT. Its protein is CASSSGQGGNQPQHF.

This chain joins TRBV25-1 and TRBJ2-7; 10 nucleotides agree with TRBD1. J was trimmed by 1 base and V by 4 bases; bases with no gene match: 4. The CDR3 is made up of 15 amino acids. Germline CDR1 and CDR2: MGHDK and SYGVNS. The CDR3 DNA sequence: TGTGCCAGCAGTGCTCCGGGACAGGGGTCCTACGAGCAGTACTTC. As protein: CASSAPGQGSYEQYF.